The clone carrying this TCR beta chain was seen many times. Antigen specificity is unknown. Using its own MiXCR run on the RT-PCR reads, TCRdb lists one record per CDR3 protein. This table has around 850,000 distinct CDR3 sequences, roughly 20% appearing once. The record originates from a study of response to subunit inactivated influenza vaccine. The study, taken as a whole, reports: Researchers suggested that each seasonal influenza vaccination recruits few new T cells.

Sequenced here: PBMCs from blood, sampled 5 days after vaccination. The receptor was isolated from a man aged 50-59 years who received an inactivated influenza vaccine.

The CDR3 DNA sequence: TGTGCCAGCAGCTTGCTTCAGGGGGCTCTGTGGGAGCAGTACTTC. This gives the protein CASSLLQGALWEQYF. The chain combines TRBV5-6 with TRBJ2-7; 8 positions agree with TRBD1. CDR3 length: 15 residues. Unmatched junction bases numbered 10, after V lost 1 base and J lost 7 bases. Per the germline V gene, CDR1 is SGHDT and CDR2 is YYEEEE.